In this sample, the clone carrying this T cell receptor beta chain turned up a few times. Its target is not known. Sequencing targeted expressed TCRB transcripts, as all isolated RNA had been reverse transcribed. This table comes from immunoSEQ multiplex PCR, and its TCRdb copy is limited to in-frame clones, with some not included. The sample contains 900,000 or so clones, roughly a sixth of which appear only once. Trimming removed 6 bases at V and 4 bases at J, with 16 bases between. This CDR3 comprises 15 residues. The germline CDR1 and CDR2 sequences are ENHRY and SYGVKD. This specimen belongs to a study of beta chain features in type 1 diabetes. About the research overall: The patients were much like the healthy donors in age, gender and cell yields. Study-level results: Whether HLA type influences TCRB rearrangement remained unresolved here. In all four CD4+ subsets, TCRB CDR3 length was significantly, moderately reduced in type 1 diabetes.

CD4+ naive, central memory, regulatory and stem cell-like memory cells were sorted via CD45RO/CCR7/CD25/CD127/CD95/CD27. The TCR sequence derives from a woman aged 18-29 years in good health. This chain uses TRBV10-3 with TRBJ1-5; the D is unclear. Sequenced material: naive CD4+ T cells from blood. CDR3 amino acids: CAIRTGWKENQPQHF. DNA of the CDR3: TGTGCCATCAGGACCGGGTGGAAGGAAAATCAGCCCCAGCATTTT.